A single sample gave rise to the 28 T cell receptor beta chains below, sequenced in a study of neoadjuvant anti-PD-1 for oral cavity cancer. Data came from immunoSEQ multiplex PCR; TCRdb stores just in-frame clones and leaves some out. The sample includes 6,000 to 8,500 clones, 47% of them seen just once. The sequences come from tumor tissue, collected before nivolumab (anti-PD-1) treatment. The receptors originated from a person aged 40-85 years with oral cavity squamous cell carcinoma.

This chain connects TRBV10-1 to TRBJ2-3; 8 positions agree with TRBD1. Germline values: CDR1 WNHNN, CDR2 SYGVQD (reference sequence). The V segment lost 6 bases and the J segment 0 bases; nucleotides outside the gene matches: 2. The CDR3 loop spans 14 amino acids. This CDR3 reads CASSRDRSTDTQYF. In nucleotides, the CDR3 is TGCGCCAGCAGCCGGGACAGGAGCACAGATACGCAGTATTTT.

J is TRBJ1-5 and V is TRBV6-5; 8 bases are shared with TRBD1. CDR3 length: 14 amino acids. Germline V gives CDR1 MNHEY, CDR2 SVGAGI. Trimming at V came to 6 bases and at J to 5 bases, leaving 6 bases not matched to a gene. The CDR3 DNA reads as TGTGCCAGCAGGTCCGGGACAGGTTATCAGCCCCAGCATTTT. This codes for CASRSGTGYQPQHF.

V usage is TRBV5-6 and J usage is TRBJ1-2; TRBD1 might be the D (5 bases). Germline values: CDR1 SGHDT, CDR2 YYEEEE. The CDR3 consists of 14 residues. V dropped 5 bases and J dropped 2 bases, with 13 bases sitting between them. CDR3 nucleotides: TGTGCCAGCAGTGCAGGGCACACCAACTATGGCTACACCTTC. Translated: CASSAGHTNYGYTF.

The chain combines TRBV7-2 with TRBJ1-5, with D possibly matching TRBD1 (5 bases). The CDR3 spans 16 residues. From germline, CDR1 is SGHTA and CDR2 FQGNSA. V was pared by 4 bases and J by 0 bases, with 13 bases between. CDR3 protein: CASSSVGGASNQPQHF. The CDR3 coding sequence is TGTGCCAGCAGCTCCGTCGGGGGTGCTAGCAATCAGCCCCAGCATTTT.

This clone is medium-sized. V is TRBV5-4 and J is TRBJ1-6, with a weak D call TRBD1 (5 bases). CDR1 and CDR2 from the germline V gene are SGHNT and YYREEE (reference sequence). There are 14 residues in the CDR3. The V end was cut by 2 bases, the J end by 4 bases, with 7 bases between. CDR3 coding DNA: TGTGCCAGCAGCTTCGGACAATATAATTCACCCCTCCACTTT. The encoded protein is CASSFGQYNSPLHF.

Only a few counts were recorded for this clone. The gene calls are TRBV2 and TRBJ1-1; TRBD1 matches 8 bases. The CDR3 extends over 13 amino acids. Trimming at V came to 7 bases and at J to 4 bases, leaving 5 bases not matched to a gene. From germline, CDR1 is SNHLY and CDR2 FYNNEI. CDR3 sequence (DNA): TGTGCCAGCAACGTCGACAGGGGCACTGAAGCTTTCTTT. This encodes CASNVDRGTEAFF.

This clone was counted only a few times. In DNA, the CDR3 is TGTGCCAGCAGTTCCTTAGGACGGGGCTACGAGCAGTACTTC. Amino acids: CASSSLGRGYEQYF. The V and J genes are TRBV6-5 and TRBJ2-7; possibly TRBD2 for D (5 bases). Germline V CDR1 and CDR2: MNHEY, SVGAGI. V shed 4 bases and J shed 3 bases, with 13 bases lying between them. The CDR3 is 14 residues long.

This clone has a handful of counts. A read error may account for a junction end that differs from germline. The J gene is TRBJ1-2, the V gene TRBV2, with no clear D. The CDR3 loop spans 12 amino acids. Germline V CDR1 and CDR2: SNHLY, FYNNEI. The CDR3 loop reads CAISLRNYGYTF. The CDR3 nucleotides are TGTGCCATCAGTCTTAGAAACTATGGCTACACCTTC.

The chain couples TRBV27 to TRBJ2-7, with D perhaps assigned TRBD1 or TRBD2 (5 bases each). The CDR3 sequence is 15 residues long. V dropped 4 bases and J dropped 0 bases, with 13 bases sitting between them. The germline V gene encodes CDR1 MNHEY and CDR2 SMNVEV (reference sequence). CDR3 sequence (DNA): TGTGCCAGCAGTTACCGGGACCTTAACTCCTACGAGCAGTACTTC. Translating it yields CASSYRDLNSYEQYF.

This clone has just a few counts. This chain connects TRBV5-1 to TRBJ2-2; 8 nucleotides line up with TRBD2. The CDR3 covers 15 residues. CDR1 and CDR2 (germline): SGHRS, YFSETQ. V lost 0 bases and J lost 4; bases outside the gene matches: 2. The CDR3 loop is CASSLVAGSTGELFF. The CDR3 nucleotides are TGCGCCAGCAGCTTGGTAGCGGGGTCCACCGGGGAGCTGTTTTTT.

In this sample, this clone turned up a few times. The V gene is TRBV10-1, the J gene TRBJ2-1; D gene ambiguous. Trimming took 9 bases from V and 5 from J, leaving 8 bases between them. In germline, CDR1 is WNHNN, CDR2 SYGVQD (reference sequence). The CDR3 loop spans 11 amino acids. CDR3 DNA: TGCGCCAGGGCGAAAGACAATGAGCAGTTCTTC. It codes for CARAKDNEQFF.

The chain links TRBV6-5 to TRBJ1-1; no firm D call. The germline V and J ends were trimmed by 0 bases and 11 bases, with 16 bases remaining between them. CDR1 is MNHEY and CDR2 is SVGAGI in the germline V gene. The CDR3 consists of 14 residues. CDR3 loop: CASSYSDLTPQAFF. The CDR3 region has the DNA TGTGCCAGCAGTTACTCGGACTTGACTCCTCAGGCTTTCTTT.

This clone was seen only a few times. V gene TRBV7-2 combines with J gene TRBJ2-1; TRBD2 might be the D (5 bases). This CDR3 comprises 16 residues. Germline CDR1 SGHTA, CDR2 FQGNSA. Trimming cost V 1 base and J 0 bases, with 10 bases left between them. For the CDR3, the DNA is TGTGCCAGCAGCTTAGTTGAACTAGACTCCTACAATGAGCAGTTCTTC. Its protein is CASSLVELDSYNEQFF. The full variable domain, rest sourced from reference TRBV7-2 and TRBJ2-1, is GAGVSQSPSNKVTEKGKDVELRCDPISGHTALYWYRQSLGQGLEFLIYFQGNSAPDKSGLPSDRFSAERTGGSVSTLTIQRTQQEDSAVYLCASSLVELDSYNEQFFGPGTRLTVL.

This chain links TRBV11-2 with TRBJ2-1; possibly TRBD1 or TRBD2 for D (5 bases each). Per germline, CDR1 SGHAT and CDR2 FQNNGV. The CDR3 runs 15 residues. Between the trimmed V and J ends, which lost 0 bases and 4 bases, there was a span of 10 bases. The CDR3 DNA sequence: TGTGCCAGCAGCTTAGACGGGACCAAATACAATGAGCAGTTCTTC. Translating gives CASSLDGTKYNEQFF.

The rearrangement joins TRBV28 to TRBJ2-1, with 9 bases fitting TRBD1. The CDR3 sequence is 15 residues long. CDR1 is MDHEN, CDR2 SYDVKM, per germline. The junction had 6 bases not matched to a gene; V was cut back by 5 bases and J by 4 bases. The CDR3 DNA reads TGTGCCAGCAGTCACCGGGACAGGGTTTACAATGAGCAGTTCTTC. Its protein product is CASSHRDRVYNEQFF. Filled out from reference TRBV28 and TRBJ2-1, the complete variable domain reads DVKVTQSSRYLVKRTGEKVFLECVQDMDHENMFWYRQDPGLGLRLIYFSYDVKMKEKGDIPEGYSVSREKKERFSLILESASTNQTSMYLCASSHRDRVYNEQFFGPGTRLTVL.

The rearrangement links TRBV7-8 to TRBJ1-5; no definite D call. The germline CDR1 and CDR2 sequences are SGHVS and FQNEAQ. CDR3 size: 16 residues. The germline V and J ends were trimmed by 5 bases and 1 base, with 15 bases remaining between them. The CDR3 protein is CASSAGPLGSNQPQHF. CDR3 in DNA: TGTGCCAGCAGCGCCGGACCCCTGGGGAGCAATCAGCCCCAGCATTTT.

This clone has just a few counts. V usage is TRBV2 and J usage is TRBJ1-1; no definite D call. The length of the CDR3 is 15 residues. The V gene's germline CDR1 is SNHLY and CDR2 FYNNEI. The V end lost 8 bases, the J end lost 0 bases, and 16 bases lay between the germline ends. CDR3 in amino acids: CASSAEIGLNTEAFF. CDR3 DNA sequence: TGTGCCAGCTCTGCAGAAATAGGGTTGAACACTGAAGCTTTCTTT.

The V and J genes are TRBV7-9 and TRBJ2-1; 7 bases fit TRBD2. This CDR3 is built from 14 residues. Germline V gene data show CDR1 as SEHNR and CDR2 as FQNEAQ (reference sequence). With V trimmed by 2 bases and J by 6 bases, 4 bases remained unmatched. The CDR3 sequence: CASSLPLAANEQFF. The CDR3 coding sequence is TGTGCCAGCAGCTTACCTCTAGCGGCCAATGAGCAGTTCTTC.

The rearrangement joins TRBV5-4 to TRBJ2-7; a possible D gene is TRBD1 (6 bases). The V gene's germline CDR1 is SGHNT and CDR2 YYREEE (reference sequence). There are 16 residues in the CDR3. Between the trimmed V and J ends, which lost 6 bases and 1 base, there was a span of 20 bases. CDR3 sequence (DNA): TGTGCCAGCACCAAGAAGGGGCTCAGGGGATCCTACGAGCAGTACTTC. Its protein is CASTKKGLRGSYEQYF.

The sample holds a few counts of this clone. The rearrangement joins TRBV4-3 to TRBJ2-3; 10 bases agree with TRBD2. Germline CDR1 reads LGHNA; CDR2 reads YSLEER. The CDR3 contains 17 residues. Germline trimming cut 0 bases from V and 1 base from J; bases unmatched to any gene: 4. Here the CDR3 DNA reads TGCGCCAGCAGCCAAGAAACTAGCGGGACCCGCACAGATACGCAGTATTTT. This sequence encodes CASSQETSGTRTDTQYF.

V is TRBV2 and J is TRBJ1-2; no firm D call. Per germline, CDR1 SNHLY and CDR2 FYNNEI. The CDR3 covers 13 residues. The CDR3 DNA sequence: TGTGTGAGCGGAACAGATGGGGACTATGGCTACACCTTC. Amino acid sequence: CVSGTDGDYGYTF.

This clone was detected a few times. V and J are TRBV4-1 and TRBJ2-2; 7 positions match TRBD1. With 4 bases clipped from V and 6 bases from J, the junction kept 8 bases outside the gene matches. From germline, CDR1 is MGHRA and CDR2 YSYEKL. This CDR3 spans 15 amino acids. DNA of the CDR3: TGCGCCAGCAGCCCCAGGGGGTTCTGGTCCGGGGAGCTGTTTTTT. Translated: CASSPRGFWSGELFF.

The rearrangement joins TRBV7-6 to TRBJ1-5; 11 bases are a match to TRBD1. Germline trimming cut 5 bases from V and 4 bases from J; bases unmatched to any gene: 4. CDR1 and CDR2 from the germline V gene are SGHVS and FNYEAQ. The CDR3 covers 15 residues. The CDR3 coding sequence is TGTGCCAGCAGCCTGGGGACAGGGGGTAATCAGCCCCAGCATTTT. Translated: CASSLGTGGNQPQHF.

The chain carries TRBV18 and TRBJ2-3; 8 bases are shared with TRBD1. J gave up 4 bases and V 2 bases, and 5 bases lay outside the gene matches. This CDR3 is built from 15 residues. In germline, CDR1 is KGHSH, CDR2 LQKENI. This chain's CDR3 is CASSPGTGRSDTQYF. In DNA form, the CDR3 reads TGTGCCAGCTCACCAGGGACAGGAAGGTCAGATACGCAGTATTTT.

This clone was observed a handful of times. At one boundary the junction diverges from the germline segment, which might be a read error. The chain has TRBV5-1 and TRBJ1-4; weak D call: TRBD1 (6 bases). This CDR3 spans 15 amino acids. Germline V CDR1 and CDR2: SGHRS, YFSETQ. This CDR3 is CASSLQAGVNGKLFF. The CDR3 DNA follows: TGCGCCAGCAGCTTGCAGGCAGGGGTTAATGGAAAACTGTTTTTT.

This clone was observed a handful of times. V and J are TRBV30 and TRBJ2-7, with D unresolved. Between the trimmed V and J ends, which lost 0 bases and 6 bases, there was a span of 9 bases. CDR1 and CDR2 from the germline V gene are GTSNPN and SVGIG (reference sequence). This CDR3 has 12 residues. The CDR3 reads CAWSVTLGEQYF. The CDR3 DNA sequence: TGTGCCTGGAGTGTAACCTTGGGCGAGCAGTACTTC.

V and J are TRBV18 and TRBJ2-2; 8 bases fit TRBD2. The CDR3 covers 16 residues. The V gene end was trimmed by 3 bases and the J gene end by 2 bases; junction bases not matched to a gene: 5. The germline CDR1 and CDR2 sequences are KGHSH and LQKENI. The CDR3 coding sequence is TGTGCCAGCTCACCGGCGGGGGGCAGAAACACCGGGGAGCTGTTTTTT. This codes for CASSPAGGRNTGELFF.

In nucleotides, the CDR3 is TGTGCCACCGCACTAGCGGGGGGCACAGATACGCAGTATTTT. Its protein product is CATALAGGTDTQYF. The gene calls are TRBV6-6 and TRBJ2-3, with TRBD2 matching over 11 bases. V dropped 10 bases and J dropped 1; count of bases not matched to a gene: 4. Germline V gene sequence: CDR1 MNHNY, CDR2 SVGAGI (reference sequence). This CDR3 is 14 amino acids long.